This TCR beta chain came from a study of T cells in Graves' hyperthyroidism and ophthalmopathy. What was amplified from RNA transcripts were TCR beta CDR3 regions. A first-round RT-PCR of the TCR CDR3 used the HTBI primer set. TCRdb reanalysed the multiplex PCR reads using MiXCR and keeps one entry per CDR3 protein. The sample yields 640,000 or so distinct CDR3 sequences, approximately 15% seen once. Germline CDR1 and CDR2: MNHEY and SVGAGI. V dropped 2 bases and J dropped 6; count of bases not matched to a gene: 5. The CDR3 consists of 15 residues. Patients affected by ophthalmopathy presented a Clinical Activity Score of at least 3, a NOSPECS grade of at least 4, and disease duration below 3 months. Exclusion criteria comprised uncontrolled infection, other autoimmune disease, pregnancy or lactation. For the diagnoses, clinical symptoms, serum thyroxine and TRAb, thyroid ultrasound and orbital computed tomography were used. About 10 ml of fresh peripheral blood supplied the PBMCs.

The sample comprised blood. The rearrangement joins TRBV6-5 to TRBJ2-1, with TRBD2 matching 9 bases. The receptor was isolated from a woman aged 18-29 years with Graves' ophthalmopathy. The CDR3 is CASSYASGIFNEQFF. CDR3 nucleotide sequence: TGTGCCAGCAGTTACGCTAGCGGGATATTCAATGAGCAGTTCTTC.